The next 13 T cell receptor beta chains were all read from a single sample in a study of CD8 T cells in ankylosing spondylitis. Study findings and constraints: In ankylosing spondylitis blood, a motif of about eight highly homologous TCR beta variants appeared characteristic.

These receptors lack a known antigen. TCRdb reprocessed the 5' RACE reads with MiXCR, giving one entry per CDR3 protein. Of 800,000 to 900,000 distinct CDR3 sequences listed, roughly 12% were seen once; the top ten hold about 0.49%. Sequencing input: blood, either unsorted or a sorted T cell fraction (not recorded which). The receptors were sampled from a male donor with ankylosing spondylitis.

This clonotype was seen only a few times. The chain joins TRBV5-1 to TRBJ2-5; 7 bases fit TRBD1. CDR1 SGHRS and CDR2 YFSETQ come from the germline V gene. V dropped 2 bases and J dropped 1; count of bases not matched to a gene: 5. The CDR3 is made up of 15 amino acids. CDR3 in amino acids: CASSFSTGFQETQYF. The CDR3 DNA follows: TGCGCCAGCAGCTTCTCGACAGGGTTCCAAGAGACCCAGTACTTC.

In DNA, the CDR3 is TGCGCCAGCAGTACCCCGACAGGGGGTGGTTATGGCTACACCTTC. Translating it yields CASSTPTGGGYGYTF. The genes are TRBV10-2 and TRBJ1-2, with 9 nucleotides matching TRBD1. Trimming cost V 5 bases and J 5 bases; bases outside gene matches: 9. The CDR3 is 15 residues long. Germline lookup yields CDR1 WSHSY and CDR2 SAAADI.

This clonotype was counted many times. The genes are TRBV10-3 and TRBJ2-7, with D hard to call. The CDR3 totals 12 residues. Germline lookup yields CDR1 ENHRY and CDR2 SYGVKD. V lost 10 bases and J 5 bases, leaving 15 bases between the germline ends. The CDR3 loop is CATAVHLNEQYF. The CDR3 nucleotides read TGTGCCACGGCGGTACACTTGAACGAGCAGTACTTC.

This chain links TRBV7-8 with TRBJ2-4; 7 bases map to TRBD1. With V trimmed by 5 bases and J by 7 bases, 8 bases remained unmatched. In germline, CDR1 is SGHVS, CDR2 FQNEAQ. The CDR3 length is 14 residues. CDR3 sequence (DNA): TGTGCCAGCAGCACTACGACAGGGCCCAACATTCAGTACTTC. This encodes CASSTTTGPNIQYF.

A few counts support this clonotype. The chain is built from TRBV20-1 and TRBJ2-5, with 9 bases identical to TRBD2. The V and J ends lost 4 bases and 1 base, in that order; junction bases with no gene match: 7. The CDR3 is 15 residues long. Germline CDR1 and CDR2: DFQATT and SNEGSKA (reference sequence). The CDR3 bases are TGCAGTGCTATAGGGCTAGCGGGGTTCCAAGAGACCCAGTACTTC. It encodes CSAIGLAGFQETQYF.

This sequence joins TRBV7-2 and TRBJ2-7, with D uncertain. The V end was cut by 1 base, the J end by 6 bases, with 7 bases between. The germline CDR1 and CDR2 sequences are SGHTA and FQGNSA. This CDR3 spans 12 amino acids. CDR3 in DNA: TGTGCCAGCAGCTTAGATGCTGGCGAGCAGTACTTC. Protein sequence: CASSLDAGEQYF.

This chain joins TRBV20-1 and TRBJ2-1; D gene unclear. Trimming took 4 bases from V and 1 from J, leaving 11 bases between them. Germline V CDR1 and CDR2: DFQATT, SNEGSKA (reference sequence). CDR3 length: 14 amino acids. The CDR3 region is CSAIGRPSYNEQFF. CDR3 bases: TGCAGTGCTATAGGTCGACCGTCCTACAATGAGCAGTTCTTC.

This clonotype has a handful of counts. The chain couples TRBV12-3 or TRBV12-4 to TRBJ2-5, with TRBD2 identical over 7 bases. J lost 2 bases, V lost 3 bases, and 9 bases had no gene match. The CDR3 totals 16 residues. CDR3 residues: CASSLTSQYTQETQYF. The CDR3 DNA follows: TGTGCCAGCAGTTTGACTAGCCAGTACACGCAAGAGACCCAGTACTTC.

This clonotype was seen many times. V usage is TRBV27 and J usage is TRBJ2-1; 11 nucleotides line up with TRBD2. The CDR3 length is 15 residues. The J segment lost 8 bases and the V segment lost 5 bases, leaving 8 bases of the junction unmatched. Germline lookup yields CDR1 MNHEY and CDR2 SMNVEV (reference sequence). Here the CDR3 reads CASSPQSLAGDEQFF. CDR3 coding DNA: TGTGCCAGCAGTCCCCAGTCACTAGCGGGAGATGAGCAGTTCTTC.

This chain links TRBV7-2 with TRBJ1-1; D call uncertain. This CDR3 comprises 13 residues. V shed 2 bases and J shed 3 bases, with 7 bases lying between them. Looked up from germline, CDR1 is SGHTA and CDR2 is FQGNSA. The CDR3 bases are TGTGCCAGCAGCTTAAGGGTCCACACTGAAGCTTTCTTT. Translating it yields CASSLRVHTEAFF.

The chain carries TRBV27 and TRBJ2-7; TRBD1 aligns across 9 bases. After removal of 6 bases from V and 4 bases from J, the junction contained 10 bases not matched to a gene. From germline, CDR1 is MNHEY and CDR2 SMNVEV (reference sequence). CDR3 size: 15 residues. Here the CDR3 reads CASSWAPGQGYEQYF. In DNA, the CDR3 is TGTGCCAGCAGCTGGGCGCCGGGACAGGGATACGAGCAGTACTTC.

V is TRBV5-1 and J is TRBJ1-1; tentative D call: TRBD1 (5 bases). Trimming stripped 1 base from V and 0 bases from J, with 13 bases between. The CDR3 is 16 amino acids. In germline, CDR1 is SGHRS, CDR2 YFSETQ. CDR3 nucleotides: TGCGCCAGCAGCTTGTGGGGCAGGGAGATGAACACTGAAGCTTTCTTT. It translates to CASSLWGREMNTEAFF.

The V gene is TRBV30, the J gene TRBJ2-1, with D uncertain. The V and J ends lost 2 bases and 3 bases respectively, with 11 bases between them. CDR1 GTSNPN and CDR2 SVGIG come from the germline V gene (reference sequence). The CDR3 contains 14 residues. The CDR3 reads CAWSLRGRYNEQFF. The CDR3 bases are TGTGCCTGGAGTTTGCGCGGCCGCTACAATGAGCAGTTCTTC.